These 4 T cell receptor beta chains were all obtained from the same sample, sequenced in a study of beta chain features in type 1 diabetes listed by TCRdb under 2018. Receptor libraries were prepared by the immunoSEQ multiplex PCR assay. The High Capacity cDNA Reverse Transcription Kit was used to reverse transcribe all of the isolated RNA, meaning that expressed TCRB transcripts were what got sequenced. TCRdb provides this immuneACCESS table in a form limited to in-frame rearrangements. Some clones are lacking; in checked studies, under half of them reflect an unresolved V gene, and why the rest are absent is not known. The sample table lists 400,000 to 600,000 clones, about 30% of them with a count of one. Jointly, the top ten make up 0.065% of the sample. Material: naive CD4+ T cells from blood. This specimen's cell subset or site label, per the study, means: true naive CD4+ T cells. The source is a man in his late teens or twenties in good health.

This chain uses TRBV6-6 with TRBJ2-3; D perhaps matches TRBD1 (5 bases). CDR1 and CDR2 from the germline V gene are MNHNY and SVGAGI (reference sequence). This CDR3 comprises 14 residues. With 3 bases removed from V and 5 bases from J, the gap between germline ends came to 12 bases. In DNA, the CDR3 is TGTGCCAGCAGTTATGCCCAGGGCAGAGATACGCAGTATTTT. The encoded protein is CASSYAQGRDTQYF.

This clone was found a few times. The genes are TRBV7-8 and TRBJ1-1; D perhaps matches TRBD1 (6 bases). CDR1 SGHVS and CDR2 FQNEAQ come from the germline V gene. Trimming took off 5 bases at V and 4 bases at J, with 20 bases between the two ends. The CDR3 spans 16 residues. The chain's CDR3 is CASSPNRVGASTEAFF. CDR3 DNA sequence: TGTGCCAGCAGCCCAAACAGGGTGGGTGCTTCCACTGAAGCTTTCTTT.

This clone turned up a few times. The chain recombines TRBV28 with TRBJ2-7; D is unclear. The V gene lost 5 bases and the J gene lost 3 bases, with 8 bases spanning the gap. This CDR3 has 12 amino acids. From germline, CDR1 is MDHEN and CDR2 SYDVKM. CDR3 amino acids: CASSASVYEQYF. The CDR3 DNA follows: TGTGCCAGCAGTGCATCAGTCTACGAGCAGTACTTC.

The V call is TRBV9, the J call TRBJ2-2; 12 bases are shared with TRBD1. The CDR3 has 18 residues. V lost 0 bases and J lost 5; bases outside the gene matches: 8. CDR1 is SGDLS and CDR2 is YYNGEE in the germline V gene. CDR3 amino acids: CASSVARDRGRRTGELFF. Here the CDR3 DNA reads TGTGCCAGCAGCGTAGCCCGGGACAGGGGGCGCCGAACCGGGGAGCTGTTTTTT.